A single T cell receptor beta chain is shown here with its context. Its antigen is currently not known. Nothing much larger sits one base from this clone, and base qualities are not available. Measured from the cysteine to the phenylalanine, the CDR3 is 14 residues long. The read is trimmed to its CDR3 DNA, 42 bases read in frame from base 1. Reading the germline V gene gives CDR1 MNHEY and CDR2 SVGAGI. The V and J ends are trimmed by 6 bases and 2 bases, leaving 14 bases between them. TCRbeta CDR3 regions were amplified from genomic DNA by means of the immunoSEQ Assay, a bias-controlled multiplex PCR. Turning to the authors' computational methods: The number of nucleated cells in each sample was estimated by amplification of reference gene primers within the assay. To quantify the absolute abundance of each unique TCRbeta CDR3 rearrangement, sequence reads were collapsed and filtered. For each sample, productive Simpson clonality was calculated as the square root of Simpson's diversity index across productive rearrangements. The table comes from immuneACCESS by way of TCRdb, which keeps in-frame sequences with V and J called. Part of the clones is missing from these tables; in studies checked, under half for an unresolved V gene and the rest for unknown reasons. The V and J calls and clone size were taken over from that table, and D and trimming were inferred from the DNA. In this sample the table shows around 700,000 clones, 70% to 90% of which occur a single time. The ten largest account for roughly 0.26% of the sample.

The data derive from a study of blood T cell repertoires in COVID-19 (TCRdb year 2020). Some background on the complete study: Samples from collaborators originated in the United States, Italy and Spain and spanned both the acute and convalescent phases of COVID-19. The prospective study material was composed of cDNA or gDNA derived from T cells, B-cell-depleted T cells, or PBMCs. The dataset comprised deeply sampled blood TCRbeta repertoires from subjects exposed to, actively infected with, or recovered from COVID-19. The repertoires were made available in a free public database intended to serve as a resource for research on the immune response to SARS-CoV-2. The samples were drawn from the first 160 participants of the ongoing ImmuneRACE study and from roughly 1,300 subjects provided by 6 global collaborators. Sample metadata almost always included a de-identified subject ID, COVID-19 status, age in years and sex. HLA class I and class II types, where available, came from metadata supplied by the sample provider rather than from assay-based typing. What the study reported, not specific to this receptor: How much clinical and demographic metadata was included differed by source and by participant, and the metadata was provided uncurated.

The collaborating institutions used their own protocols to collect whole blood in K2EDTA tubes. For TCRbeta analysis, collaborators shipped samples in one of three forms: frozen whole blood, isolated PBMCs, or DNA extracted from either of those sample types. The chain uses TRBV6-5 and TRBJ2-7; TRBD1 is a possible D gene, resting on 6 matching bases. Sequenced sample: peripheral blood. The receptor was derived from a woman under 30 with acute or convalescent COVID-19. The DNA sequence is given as TGTGCCAGCAGGATACTAGGGGGTACCTACGAGCAGTACTTC. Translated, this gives CASRILGGTYEQYF.